This TCR beta chain emerged from a study of identical twins. General study points: While abundant cord blood beta clonotypes carried fewer insertions, memory repertoires showed no such pattern. Twins' excess sharing was less marked for out-of-frame beta sequences. Conclusions relied on cross-sectional statistical analysis, not following the same donors.

TCRdb reprocessed the 5' RACE reads with MiXCR, giving one entry per CDR3 protein. The table includes about 690,000 distinct CDR3 sequences, 21% detected once. Germline V gene data show CDR1 as ENHRY and CDR2 as SYGVKD. The V and J ends lost 0 bases and 7 bases, in that order; junction bases with no gene match: 7. The CDR3 runs 16 residues. Worth noting for this clonotype: Its antigen is undetermined.

Healthy Caucasians supplied all donations. This same sample was also taken into another study, of T cells expressing NK-cell markers.

The sequence came from a woman between 18 and 30 years old in good health. This chain joins TRBV10-3 and TRBJ2-3; 10 nucleotides line up with TRBD2. The sample taken for sequencing was PBMCs. CDR3 residues: CAISESLAGDAYTQYF. The CDR3 coding sequence is TGTGCCATCAGTGAGTCCCTAGCGGGAGACGCATATACGCAGTATTTT.